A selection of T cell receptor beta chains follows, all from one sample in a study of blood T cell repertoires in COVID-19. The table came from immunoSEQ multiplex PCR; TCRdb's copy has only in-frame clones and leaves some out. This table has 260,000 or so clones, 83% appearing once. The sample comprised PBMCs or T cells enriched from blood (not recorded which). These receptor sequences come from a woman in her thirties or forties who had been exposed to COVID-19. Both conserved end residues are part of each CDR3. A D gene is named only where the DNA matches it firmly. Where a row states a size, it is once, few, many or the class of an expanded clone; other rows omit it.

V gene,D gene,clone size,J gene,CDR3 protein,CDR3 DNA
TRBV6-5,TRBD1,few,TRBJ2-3,CASSWLGQNTDTQYF,TGTGCCAGCAGTTGGTTGGGACAGAACACAGATACGCAGTATTTT
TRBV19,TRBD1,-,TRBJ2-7,CAASTGTGGYEQYF,TGTGCCGCATCGACTGGGACAGGGGGCTACGAGCAGTACTTC
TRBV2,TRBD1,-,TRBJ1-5,CASRDRGLYSNQPQHF,TGTGCCAGCAGGGACAGGGGACTCTATAGCAATCAGCCCCAGCATTTT
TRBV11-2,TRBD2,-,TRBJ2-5,CASSLVAGGLETQYF,TGTGCCAGCAGCTTAGTAGCGGGGGGGCTGGAGACCCAGTACTTC
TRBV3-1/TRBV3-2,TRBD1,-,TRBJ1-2,CASSQEGTGGRSGYTF,TGTGCCAGCAGCCAAGAAGGGACAGGGGGTCGGTCGGGCTACACCTTC
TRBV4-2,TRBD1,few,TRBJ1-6,CASSDGTGYSPLHF,TGTGCCAGCAGCGATGGGACAGGGTACTCACCCCTCCACTTT
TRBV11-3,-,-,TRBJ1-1,CASSFGGAGAEAFF,TGTGCCAGCAGCTTTGGGGGGGCTGGAGCTGAAGCTTTCTTT
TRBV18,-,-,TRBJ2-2,CASSPNRVLAGELFF,TGTGCCAGCTCACCCAATAGAGTTTTGGCCGGGGAGCTGTTTTTT
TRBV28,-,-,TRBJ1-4,CASSFPSGDEKLFF,TGTGCCAGCAGTTTTCCGTCAGGGGATGAAAAACTGTTTTTT
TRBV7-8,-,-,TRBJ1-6,CASSRRTENNSPLHF,TGTGCCAGCAGCCGACGGACAGAAAATAATTCACCCCTCCACTTT
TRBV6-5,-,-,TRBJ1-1,CASSSSLDKAFF,TGTGCCAGCAGTTCTTCTCTGGACAAAGCTTTCTTT
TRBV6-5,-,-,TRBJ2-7,CASSYSVRGAREQYF,TGTGCCAGCAGTTACTCGGTTCGCGGGGCAAGGGAGCAGTACTTC
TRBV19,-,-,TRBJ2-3,CASSSRLRDTQYF,TGTGCCAGTAGTTCCCGACTCCGGGATACGCAGTATTTT
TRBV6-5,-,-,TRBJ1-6,CASRGTVYNSPLHF,TGTGCCAGCAGGGGGACTGTCTATAATTCACCCCTCCACTTT
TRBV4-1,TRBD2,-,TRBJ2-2,CASSQVAGRHTGELFF,TGCGCCAGCAGCCAAGTAGCGGGGAGACACACCGGGGAGCTGTTTTTT
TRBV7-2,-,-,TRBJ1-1,CASSPHPGGPEAFF,TGTGCCAGCAGCCCACACCCCGGGGGTCCTGAAGCTTTCTTT
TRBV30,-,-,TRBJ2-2,CAWSVIGGVGELFF,TGTGCCTGGAGTGTAATAGGGGGAGTCGGGGAGCTGTTTTTT
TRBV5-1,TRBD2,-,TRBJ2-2,CASSFLAGTPGELFF,TGCGCCAGCAGCTTCCTAGCGGGGACCCCCGGGGAGCTGTTTTTT
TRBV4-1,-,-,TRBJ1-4,CASSPFDEKLFF,TGCGCCAGCAGCCCGTTCGATGAAAAACTGTTTTTT
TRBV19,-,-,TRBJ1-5,CASTTQRGQPQHF,TGTGCCAGTACCACCCAGCGGGGCCAGCCCCAGCATTTT
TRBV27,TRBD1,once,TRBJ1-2,CASSRSGQGSYGYTF,TGTGCCAGCAGCCGTTCAGGACAGGGGTCCTATGGCTACACCTTC
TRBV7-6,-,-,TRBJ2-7,CASSYGNGGDSSYEQYF,TGTGCCAGCAGCTACGGGAACGGGGGGGACAGCTCCTACGAGCAGTACTTC
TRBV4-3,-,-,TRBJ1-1,CASSQLYRLNTEAFF,TGCGCCAGCAGCCAACTTTACAGGCTGAACACTGAAGCTTTCTTT
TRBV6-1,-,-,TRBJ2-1,CASSEWFSYNEQFF,TGTGCCAGCAGTGAATGGTTCAGTTACAATGAGCAGTTCTTC
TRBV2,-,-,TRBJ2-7,CASTPQGIYEQYF,TGTGCCAGCACCCCCCAGGGGATCTACGAGCAGTACTTC
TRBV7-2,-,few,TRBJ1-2,CASSFGGEETYGYTF,TGTGCCAGCAGCTTTGGGGGCGAGGAAACATATGGCTACACCTTC
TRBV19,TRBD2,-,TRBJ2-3,CASNSWSGGADTQYF,TGTGCCAGTAACTCGTGGAGCGGGGGGGCAGATACGCAGTATTTT
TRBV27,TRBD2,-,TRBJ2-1,CASSFGGGAGEQFF,TGTGCCAGCAGTTTTGGCGGGGGGGCCGGTGAGCAGTTCTTC
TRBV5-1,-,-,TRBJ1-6,CASSFRAGGNSPLHF,TGCGCCAGCAGCTTTAGGGCAGGAGGGAATTCACCCCTCCACTTT
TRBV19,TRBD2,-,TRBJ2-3,CASSIPKAGGTDTQYF,TGTGCCAGTAGTATCCCAAAAGCGGGGGGCACAGATACGCAGTATTTT
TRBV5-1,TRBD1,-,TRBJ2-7,CASSLAQGYEQYF,TGCGCCAGCAGCTTGGCACAGGGGTACGAGCAGTACTTC
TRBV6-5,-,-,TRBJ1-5,CASRAGGNQPQHF,TGTGCCAGCAGAGCCGGAGGCAATCAGCCCCAGCATTTT
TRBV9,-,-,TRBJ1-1,CASSVVTGAMNTEAFF,TGTGCCAGCAGCGTAGTCACAGGAGCTATGAACACTGAAGCTTTCTTT
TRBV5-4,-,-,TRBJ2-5,CASSLVRDSETQYF,TGTGCCAGCAGCTTGGTAAGGGACTCAGAGACCCAGTACTTC
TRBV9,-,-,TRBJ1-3,CASSANSGGNTIYF,TGTGCCAGCAGCGCCAACTCAGGGGGAAACACCATATATTTT
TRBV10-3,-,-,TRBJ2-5,CAISESRLGETQYF,TGTGCCATCAGTGAGTCGAGGCTGGGAGAGACCCAGTACTTC
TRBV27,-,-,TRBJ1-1,CASSLYTGNTEAFF,TGTGCCAGCAGTTTATATACTGGGAACACTGAAGCTTTCTTT
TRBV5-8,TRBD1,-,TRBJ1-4,CASRSTGATNEKLFF,TGTGCCAGCAGGTCTACAGGGGCCACTAATGAAAAACTGTTTTTT
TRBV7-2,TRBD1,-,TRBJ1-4,CASSFDRGGDEKLFF,TGTGCCAGCAGCTTTGACAGGGGAGGGGATGAAAAACTGTTTTTT
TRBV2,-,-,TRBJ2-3,CASSEGLDTQYF,TGTGCCAGCAGTGAAGGGCTAGATACGCAGTATTTT
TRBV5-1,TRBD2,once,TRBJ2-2,CASSLSGGNTGELFF,TGCGCCAGCAGCTTGAGCGGGGGTAACACCGGGGAGCTGTTTTTT
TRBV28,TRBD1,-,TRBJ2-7,CASSSGQGPYEQYF,TGTGCCAGCAGCTCAGGACAGGGCCCCTACGAGCAGTACTTC